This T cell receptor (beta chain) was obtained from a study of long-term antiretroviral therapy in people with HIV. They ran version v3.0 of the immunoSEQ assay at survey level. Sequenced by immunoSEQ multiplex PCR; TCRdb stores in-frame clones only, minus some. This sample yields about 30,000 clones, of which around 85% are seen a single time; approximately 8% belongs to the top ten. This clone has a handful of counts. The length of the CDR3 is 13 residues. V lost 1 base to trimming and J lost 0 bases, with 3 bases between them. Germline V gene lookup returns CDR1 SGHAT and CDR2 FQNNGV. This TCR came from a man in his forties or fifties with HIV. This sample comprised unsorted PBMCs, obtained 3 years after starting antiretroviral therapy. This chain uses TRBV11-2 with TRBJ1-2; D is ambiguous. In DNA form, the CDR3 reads TGTGCCAGCAGCTTAGGAACTAACTATGGCTACACCTTC. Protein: CASSLGTNYGYTF.